A single T cell receptor (beta chain) is shown here with its context. This record comes from a study of blood T cell repertoires in COVID-19. Background on the study: Sites in the United States, Italy and Spain provided acute and convalescent COVID-19 samples. PBMCs, B-cell-depleted T cells, or T cells were the source of the cDNA or gDNA that made up the material.

Looked up from germline, CDR1 is MNHEY and CDR2 is SMNVEV (reference sequence). CDR3 size: 16 residues. V lost 1 base to trimming and J lost 2 bases; unmatched junction nucleotides: 5. Recovered status in Cohort 3 required two negative PCRs, clearance, or symptom resolution. The table came from immunoSEQ multiplex PCR; TCRdb's copy has only in-frame clones and leaves some out. In the table there are about 440,000 clones, 90% of which are singletons. This TCR was recovered from a man aged 18 to 29 who had recovered from COVID-19. This chain connects TRBV27 to TRBJ2-7, with 10 nucleotides matching TRBD1. Sequenced material: PBMCs or T cells enriched from blood (not recorded which). The CDR3 nucleotides are TGTGCCAGCAGTTTATTCGGGACAGGGGTTCCCTACGAGCAGTACTTC. Residues: CASSLFGTGVPYEQYF.